This T cell receptor (beta chain) emerged from a study of T cell repertoires in cytomegalovirus infection. About the study: Public TCR beta signatures were indicative of both CMV infection and a matching HLA type.

This CDR3 region has 14 residues. V was trimmed by 3 bases and J by 8 bases, leaving 13 bases between them. From germline, CDR1 is SGHTA and CDR2 FQGNSA. About this clonotype: Its specificity is not known.

General study findings and limits: CMV carriers having the relevant HLA were flagged by cumulative public TCR beta family frequency. Predominance within the ex vivo response was attributable to HLA-C-restricted CMV-specific TCR beta clonotypes.

MiXCR, applied by TCRdb to the reads, yields one record per CDR3 protein. The table includes hundreds of thousands of distinct CDR3 sequences, roughly a sixth detected once. Sequencing input: PBMCs. This receptor was identified in a human donor in good health (CMV status not recorded). Some clones in this sample may be carry-over from other donors' samples. V gene TRBV7-2 combines with J gene TRBJ1-4, with D tentatively TRBD1 (5 bases). CDR3 region: CASSLSAEGEKLFF. CDR3 coding DNA: TGTGCCAGCAGCTTGTCGGCCGAGGGGGAAAAACTGTTTTTT.